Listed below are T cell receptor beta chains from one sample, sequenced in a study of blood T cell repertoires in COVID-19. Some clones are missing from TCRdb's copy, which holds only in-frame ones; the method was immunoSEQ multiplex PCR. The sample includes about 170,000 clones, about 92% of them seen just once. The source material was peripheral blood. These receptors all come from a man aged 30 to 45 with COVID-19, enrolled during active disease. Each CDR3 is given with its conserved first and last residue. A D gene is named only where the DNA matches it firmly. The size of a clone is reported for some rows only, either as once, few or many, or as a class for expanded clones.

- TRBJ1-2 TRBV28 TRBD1 TGTGCCAGCAGTCCCCTCGACAGGGATCAGGATGGCTACACCTTC CASSPLDRDQDGYTF
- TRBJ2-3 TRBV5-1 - TGCGCCAGCAGCTTCCCCCAAGGGGGCACAGATACGCAGTATTTT CASSFPQGGTDTQYF
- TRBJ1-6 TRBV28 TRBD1 TGTGCCAGCAGTTTACCGGACAGGGCTAGCACCCTCCACTTT CASSLPDRASTLHF
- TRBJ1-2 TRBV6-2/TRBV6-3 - TGTGCCAGCAGCCACCGAGGGTTATACACCTTC CASSHRGLYTF
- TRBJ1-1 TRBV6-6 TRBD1 TGTGCCAGCAGTTACGAACTCCCGGGACAGGAAGCTTTCTTT CASSYELPGQEAFF
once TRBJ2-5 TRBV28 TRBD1 TGTGCCAGCAGCTCGGGACAGCAAGAGACCCAGTACTTC CASSSGQQETQYF
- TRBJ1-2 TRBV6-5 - TGTGCCAGCAGTTACTCGCCAGAAGTCTATGGCTACACCTTC CASSYSPEVYGYTF
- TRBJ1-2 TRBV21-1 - TGTGCCAGCAGCAAAGCCCGTCCAGGGGAAGGCTACACCTTC CASSKARPGEGYTF
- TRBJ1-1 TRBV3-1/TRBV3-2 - TGTGCCAGCAGCCAAGAGGACAGTAACACTGAAGCTTTCTTT CASSQEDSNTEAFF
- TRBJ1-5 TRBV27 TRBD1 TGTGCCAGCAGTGACAGGGACAGCAATCAGCCCCAGCATTTT CASSDRDSNQPQHF
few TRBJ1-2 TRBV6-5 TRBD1 TGTGCCAGCAGTTACGGACAGGGGAACAGTGGCTACACCTTC CASSYGQGNSGYTF
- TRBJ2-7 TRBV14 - TGTGCCAGCACTGTTAAAGAATATCGGGACTGCACCTACGAGCAGTACTTC CASTVKEYRDCTYEQYF
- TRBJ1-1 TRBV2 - TGTGCCAGCAGGGGACAAAAGAACACTGAAGCTTTCTTT CASRGQKNTEAFF
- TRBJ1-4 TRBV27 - TGTGCCAGCAGTTATATAGCAGCAACTAATGAAAAACTGTTTTTT CASSYIAATNEKLFF
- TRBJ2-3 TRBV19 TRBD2 TGTGCCAGTAGTGCTCAAGCGGGAGCGATCACAGATACGCAGTATTTT CASSAQAGAITDTQYF
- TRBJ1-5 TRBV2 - TGTGCCAGCAGTGTACAGGGTTACCATCAGCCCCAGCATTTT CASSVQGYHQPQHF
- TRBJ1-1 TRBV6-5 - TGTGCCAGCCTTTCCCCGGGGTTGAACACTGAAGCTTTCTTT CASLSPGLNTEAFF
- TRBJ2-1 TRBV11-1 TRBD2 TGTGCCAGCAGCCCTACTAGCGGGAGGGCCCATGAGCAGTTCTTC CASSPTSGRAHEQFF
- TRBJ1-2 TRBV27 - TGTGCCAGCAGTCAGGTTGGGCCCTACTATGGCTACACCTTC CASSQVGPYYGYTF
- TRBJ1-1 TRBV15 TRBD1 TGTGCCACCAGCAGAGATAGAACACAGGGGGAAGCTTTCTTT CATSRDRTQGEAFF
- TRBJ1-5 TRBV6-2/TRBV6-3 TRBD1 TGTGCCAGCAGCCACCTCGACCGCCGGGACAGGGTCAGTAGCAATCAGCCCCAGCATTTT CASSHLDRRDRVSSNQPQHF
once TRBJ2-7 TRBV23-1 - TGCGCCAGCAGTCACCGGGACATACCCTACGAGCAGTACTTC CASSHRDIPYEQYF
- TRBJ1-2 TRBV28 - TGTGCCAGCAGTCTCGTCTATGGCTACACCTTC CASSLVYGYTF
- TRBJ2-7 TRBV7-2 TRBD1 TGTGCCAGCAGCTTAAGACAGGGGGACAACTACGAGCAGTACTTC CASSLRQGDNYEQYF
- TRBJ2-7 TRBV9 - TGTGCCAGCAGCGTAGTGACGGGGGATGTGCAGTACTTC CASSVVTGDVQYF
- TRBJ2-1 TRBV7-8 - TGTGCCAGCAGCTCCCTGGCAGGGATCTTCTACAATGAGCAGTTCTTC CASSSLAGIFYNEQFF
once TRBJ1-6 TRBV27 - TGTGCCAGCGGATATAGTCGCGGGGGATCAGGGAATTCACCCCTCCACTTT CASGYSRGGSGNSPLHF
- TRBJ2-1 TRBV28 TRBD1 TGTGCCAGCAGTGGGACAGGGGATGAGCAGTTCTTC CASSGTGDEQFF
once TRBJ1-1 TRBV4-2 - TGTGCCAGCACACGGGCGGGCAGAAGGCTGTACACTGAAGCTTTCTTT CASTRAGRRLYTEAFF
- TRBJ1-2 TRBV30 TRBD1 TGTGCCTGGAGAGGGACAGGCTTCCCTAACTATGGCTACACCTTC CAWRGTGFPNYGYTF
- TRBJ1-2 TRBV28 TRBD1 TGTGCCAGCAGTTCGCCCAGGGGGAATAACTATGGCTACACCTTC CASSSPRGNNYGYTF
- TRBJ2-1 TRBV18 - TGTGCCAGCTCTCCCTTCCTTCTGCAGGGGCACGCTCTTTATCATGGTGAGCAGTTCTTC CASSPFLLQGHALYHGEQFF
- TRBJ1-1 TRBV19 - TGTGCCAGTAGTTTGGGACAGAACACTGAAGCTTTCTTT CASSLGQNTEAFF
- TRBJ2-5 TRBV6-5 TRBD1 TGTGCCAGCACCTTCCGGACAGGGGGCGGCGAGACCCAGTACTTC CASTFRTGGGETQYF
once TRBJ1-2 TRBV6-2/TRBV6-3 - TGTGCCAGCAGTCTCCGACAGGACGAATCCACCTTC CASSLRQDESTF
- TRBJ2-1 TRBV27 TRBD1 TGTGCCAGCAGTTTAGGGACAGTCCTATACAATGAGCAGTTCTTC CASSLGTVLYNEQFF
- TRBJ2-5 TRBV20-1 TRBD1 TGCAGTGCTAGTGGGACAGGGGAAGAGACCCAGTACTTC CSASGTGEETQYF
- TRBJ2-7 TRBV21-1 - TGTGCCAGCAGCAAAGCGCGTCCAGCGGGGGGGCACTACGAGCAGTACTTC CASSKARPAGGHYEQYF
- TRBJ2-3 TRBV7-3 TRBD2 TGTGCCAGCAGCTTATGGGCGACTAGCGGGGCTCTCACAGATACGCAGTATTTT CASSLWATSGALTDTQYF
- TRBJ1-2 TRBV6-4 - TGTGCCAGCAGTGACAACCGCGACAGATATGGCTACACCTTC CASSDNRDRYGYTF
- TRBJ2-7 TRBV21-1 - TGTGCCAGCAGCACGGTGTTGACTAGCGGGGGGCCTAAGAGGAGCTCCTACGAGCAGTACTTC CASSTVLTSGGPKRSSYEQYF
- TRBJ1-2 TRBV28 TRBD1 TGTGCCAGCAGCCCGTCGACAGGGATCCTATATGGCTACACCTTC CASSPSTGILYGYTF
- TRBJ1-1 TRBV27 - TGTGCCAGCAGTTTAGAATGGCCGAACACTGAAGCTTTCTTT CASSLEWPNTEAFF
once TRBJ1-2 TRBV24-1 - TGTGCCACCAGTCAGGATGAGGAGGCGAACTATGGCTACACCTTC CATSQDEEANYGYTF
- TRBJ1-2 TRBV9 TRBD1 TGTGCCAGCAGCGTAGACAGGGGCAACTATGGCTACACCTTC CASSVDRGNYGYTF
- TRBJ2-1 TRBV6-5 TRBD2 TGTGCCAGCAGTTCGGGACTAGCTCGCGATGAGCAGTTCTTC CASSSGLARDEQFF
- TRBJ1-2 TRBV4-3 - TGCGCCAGCAGCCAAGACAGCTATGGCTACACCTTC CASSQDSYGYTF
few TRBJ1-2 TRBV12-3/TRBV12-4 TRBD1 TGTGCCAGCAGTTTAATGGACAGGCAGGGCTACACCTTC CASSLMDRQGYTF
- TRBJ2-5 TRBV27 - TGTGCCAGCAGTTTATATGGCAGACAAGAGACCCAGTACTTC CASSLYGRQETQYF
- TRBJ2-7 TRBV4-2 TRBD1 TGTGCCAGCAGCCAACGGGACAGGGGATTCTACGAGCAGTACTTC CASSQRDRGFYEQYF
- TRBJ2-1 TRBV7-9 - TGTGCCAGCAGCTCTAGAGGCCTCAGCTCCTACAATGAGCAGTTCTTC CASSSRGLSSYNEQFF
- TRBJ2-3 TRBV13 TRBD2 TGTGCCAGCAGCCGTCCGACTAGCAGCACTATTGGCACAGATACGCAGTATTTT CASSRPTSSTIGTDTQYF
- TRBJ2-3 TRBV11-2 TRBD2 TGTGCCACCCGACGGGGGCTAGCGGGGCCCACAGATACGCAGTATTTT CATRRGLAGPTDTQYF
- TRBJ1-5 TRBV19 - TGTGCCAGTAGTATAAGGGGTCAGCCCCAGCATTTT CASSIRGQPQHF